This T cell receptor (beta chain) was recorded in a study of cytomegalovirus exposure and HLA in healthy donors (TCRdb year 2017). Looking at the study overall: According to a later analysis, the roughly 130 validation repertoires were produced on the same platform as the roughly 720 repertoires of the first cohort. The aim of the study was to test whether cataloging public T cell receptors could identify signatures of past pathogen exposure. In addition to the first cohort of 650 to 750 subjects, a separate validation cohort of approximately 130 different subjects was used. To predict cytomegalovirus infection status, the study combined high-throughput TCR immunosequencing, statistical association of individual TCRs with disease status, and machine learning. Study-level results and caveats: While some public TCRs were present in many individuals, most TCR sequences turned up only very rarely across donors. According to the authors, the approach could potentially be generalized to other disease states and immunological phenotypes. A later analysis lacked HLA typing for the validation cohort, so it scored co-occurrence in that cohort across all 120 repertoires. The study listed 164 TCR beta chains as associated with cytomegalovirus. The classifier was reported to diagnose cytomegalovirus status with high specificity and sensitivity in both the original cohort and the validation cohort. A later analysis found that TCRs clustered in the first cohort also tended to co-occur in the 100 to 150 validation repertoires, with approximately 95% of cluster scores above 0. A few of the identified cytomegalovirus-associated TCR beta chains were confirmed in vitro to be specific for cytomegalovirus antigens.

The donors were included in the validation cohort of 100 to 150 subjects, a group kept apart from the roughly 680-subject first cohort. With respect to this clone: The specificity of this receptor is unknown. Base qualities were left out, and no much larger clone turns up one base away.

The library relied on the immunoSEQ multiplex PCR assay. Concerning the study's data processing: A statistical classification framework was built to diagnose cytomegalovirus status from the catalog of TCR beta chain sequences. TCRdb retrieved this table from immuneACCESS and kept in-frame rearrangements only. Not all clones are present; in checked studies, unresolved V genes account for under half, and no reason is known for the remainder. V, J and clone size are those of that table, while D and trimming were read from the DNA. For this sample the table gives under 150,000 clones, of which approximately 91% were detected only once. The leading ten clones occupy about 0.75% of the sample. The sample taken for sequencing was PBMCs. The receptor's source is a man in his late teens or twenties in good health and CMV-seronegative.

The CDR3 region has the sequence CAWKVAGVSYEQYF. In nucleotide form, the sequence is TGTGCCTGGAAGGTAGCGGGGGTTAGCTACGAGCAGTACTTC. Recombination linked TRBV30 to TRBJ2-7; TRBD2 lines up with 9 middle nucleotides. For CDR1 and CDR2, the germline V gene (reference sequence) lists GTSNPN and SVGIG. Unmatched junction bases come to 7, with V trimmed by 4 bases and J by 3 bases. From the cysteine through the phenylalanine, the CDR3 covers 14 amino acids. Only the CDR3 region is kept as DNA, spanning 42 bases read in frame from base 1.